The rows below give T cell receptor beta chains drawn from one sample of a study of blood T cell repertoires in COVID-19. Here immunoSEQ multiplex PCR was the method, and the copy in TCRdb shows in-frame clones only, minus some. This sample has about 70,000 clones, with over 80% found just once. Material for sequencing was peripheral blood. The receptors shown here come from a woman aged 55-70 years with acute or convalescent COVID-19. Both conserved end residues are part of each CDR3. D genes are given only for firm matches. The size field is filled for only some rows; it gives once, few, many or a size class.

TRBJ2-5,NA,TRBV24-1,NA,CATSLGETQYF,TGTGCCACCAGTCTCGGGGAGACCCAGTACTTC
TRBJ1-2,NA,TRBV2,NA,CASSSSANYGYTF,TGTGCCAGCTCAAGTAGTGCTAACTATGGCTACACCTTC
TRBJ1-2,TRBD1,TRBV15,NA,CATSRWTGSSGYTF,TGTGCCACCAGCAGATGGACAGGGAGTTCAGGCTACACCTTC
TRBJ1-5,TRBD1,TRBV7-2,few,CASSSGGYNQPQHF,TGTGCCAGCAGCTCAGGGGGCTACAATCAGCCCCAGCATTTT
TRBJ2-1,TRBD1,TRBV19,NA,CASRAGTVYNEQFF,TGTGCCAGTAGAGCCGGGACAGTATACAATGAGCAGTTCTTC
TRBJ1-4,TRBD1,TRBV28,few,CASSPTQDRGPYLKLFF,TGTGCCAGCAGTCCCACTCAGGACAGGGGCCCTTACCTTAAACTGTTTTTT
TRBJ1-3,NA,TRBV3-1/TRBV3-2,NA,CASSQGDTRSGNTIYF,TGTGCCAGCAGCCAAGGTGACACACGCTCTGGAAACACCATATATTTT
TRBJ1-1,NA,TRBV7-8,once,CASSLNIGVSEAFF,TGTGCCAGCAGCCTCAACATCGGGGTCTCTGAAGCTTTCTTT
TRBJ2-1,NA,TRBV6-2/TRBV6-3,NA,CASSYARTGSSYNEQFF,TGTGCCAGCAGTTACGCCCGGACGGGATCCTCCTACAATGAGCAGTTCTTC
TRBJ2-4,NA,TRBV21-1,NA,CASTTENDRGQNIQYF,TGTGCCAGCACCACAGAGAATGACAGGGGGCAAAACATTCAGTACTTC